These T cell receptor beta chains were read from a single sample in a study of cytomegalovirus exposure and HLA in healthy donors. Sequencing used immunoSEQ multiplex PCR; TCRdb keeps in-frame clones, though not all of them. The table lists roughly 84,000 clones. The sequenced sample was PBMCs. All receptors come from a man aged 50 to 60 in good health and CMV-seronegative. The CDR3 runs from the conserved cysteine through the conserved F or W. Fields, in order: D gene, V gene, J gene, CDR3 protein, CDR3 DNA. A D gene is named only where the DNA matches it firmly.

NA	TRBV4-1	TRBJ1-3	CASSQDAGGNTIYF	TGCGCCAGCAGCCAAGACGCGGGAGGAAACACCATATATTTT
NA	TRBV19	TRBJ1-1	CASSIRGALNTEAFF	TGTGCCAGTAGCATACGGGGGGCCCTGAACACTGAAGCTTTCTTT
NA	TRBV7-9	TRBJ1-5	CASSLSGNQPQHF	TGTGCCAGCAGCTTATCGGGGAATCAGCCCCAGCATTTT
TRBD2	TRBV2	TRBJ2-5	CASSDLGPREGGEETQYF	TGTGCCAGCAGTGATTTGGGACCCCGTGAGGGAGGGGAAGAGACCCAGTACTTC
TRBD2	TRBV7-2	TRBJ2-3	CASSFSGDTDTQYF	TGTGCCAGCAGCTTTAGCGGGGACACAGATACGCAGTATTTT
TRBD1	TRBV11-2	TRBJ1-2	CASSPRDSNYGYTF	TGTGCCAGCAGCCCGAGGGACAGCAACTATGGCTACACCTTC
TRBD1	TRBV30	TRBJ1-5	CAWALQGDQPQHF	TGTGCCTGGGCATTACAGGGGGACCAGCCCCAGCATTTT
TRBD1	TRBV7-9	TRBJ1-2	CASSPSGTEGRGYTF	TGTGCCAGCAGCCCATCCGGGACAGAAGGACGGGGCTACACCTTC
TRBD2	TRBV7-7	TRBJ2-1	CASSPQGGTSGYNEQFF	TGTGCTAGCAGCCCCCAGGGCGGGACTAGCGGCTACAATGAGCAGTTCTTC
TRBD1	TRBV6-5	TRBJ2-7	CASSLRDRGEQYF	TGTGCCAGCAGCCTACGGGACAGGGGCGAGCAGTACTTC
NA	TRBV19	TRBJ1-1	CASSISAVLNTEAFF	TGTGCCAGTAGTATCTCCGCAGTATTGAACACTGAAGCTTTCTTT
TRBD2	TRBV28	TRBJ2-1	CASSPSGGAVGEQFF	TGTGCCAGCAGTCCCAGCGGGGGGGCCGTGGGTGAGCAGTTCTTC